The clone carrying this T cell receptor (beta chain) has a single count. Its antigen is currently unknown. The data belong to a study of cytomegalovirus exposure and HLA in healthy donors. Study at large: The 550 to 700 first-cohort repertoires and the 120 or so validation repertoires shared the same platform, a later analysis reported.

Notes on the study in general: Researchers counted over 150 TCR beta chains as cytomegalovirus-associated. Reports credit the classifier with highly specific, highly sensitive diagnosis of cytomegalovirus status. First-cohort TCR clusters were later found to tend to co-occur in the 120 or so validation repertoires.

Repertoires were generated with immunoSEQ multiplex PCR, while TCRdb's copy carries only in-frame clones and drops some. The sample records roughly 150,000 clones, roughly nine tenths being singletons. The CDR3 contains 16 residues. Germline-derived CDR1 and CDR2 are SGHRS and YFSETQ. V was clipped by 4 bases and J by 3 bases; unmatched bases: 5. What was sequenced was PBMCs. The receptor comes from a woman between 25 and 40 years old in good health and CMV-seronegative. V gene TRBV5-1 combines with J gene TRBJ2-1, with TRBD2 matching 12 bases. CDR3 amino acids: CASSPRTSGVYNEQFF. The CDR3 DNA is TGCGCCAGCAGCCCCAGGACTAGCGGGGTCTACAATGAGCAGTTCTTC.